One sample yielded the 11 T cell receptor beta chains listed below, sequenced in a study of low-dose radiotherapy and immunotherapy resistance in tumors. The authors amplified TCRs for around 20 PCR cycles with a constant-region primer and a V-primer adapter. Each CDR3 protein is one row after TCRdb ran MiXCR on the reads. The sample includes tens of thousands of distinct CDR3 sequences, around 11% of them seen just once. Time point specified: before trial treatment. The specimen comprised PBMCs, sampled before treatment. The source is a female donor with ovarian cancer.

This clonotype was found many times. This chain uses TRBV11-1 with TRBJ1-1, with D tentatively TRBD1 (5 bases). The germline gives CDR1 SGHAT, CDR2 FQDESV (reference sequence). This CDR3 has 15 residues. Trimming left V 1 base short and J 1 base short, with 10 bases between. The CDR3 spells CASSLGARANTEAFF. CDR3 DNA: TGTGCCAGCAGCTTAGGGGCCAGGGCGAACACTGAAGCTTTCTTT.

The table lists this clonotype with many counts. CDR3 sequence reads: CASSLFGSGERTEAFF. Written as DNA, the CDR3 is TGTGCCAGCAGTTTATTCGGCTCAGGGGAAAGGACTGAAGCTTTCTTT. The rearrangement joins TRBV28 to TRBJ1-1; D might be TRBD1 (6 bases). CDR1 is MDHEN, CDR2 SYDVKM, per germline. V was pared by 1 base and J by 5 bases, with 17 bases between. The CDR3 extends over 16 amino acids. The full variable domain, its missing parts supplied by reference TRBV28 and TRBJ1-1, is DVKVTQSSRYLVKRTGEKVFLECVQDMDHENMFWYRQDPGLGLRLIYFSYDVKMKEKGDIPEGYSVSREKKERFSLILESASTNQTSMYLCASSLFGSGERTEAFFGQGTRLTVV.

With regard to this clonotype: Because the CDR3's place on the DNA is in doubt, the DNA is left out and the CDR3 is given as listed by TCRdb. CDR3 residues: CASQLAGVPGELFFFFF. The V and J genes are TRBV2 and TRBJ2-2; the tabulated D call, TRBD2, remains unverified against the DNA. The length of the CDR3 is 17 amino acids, counting both ends. CDR1 is SNHLY and CDR2 is FYNNEI in the germline V gene.

This clonotype was seen many times. The chain links TRBV7-9 to TRBJ1-5, with TRBD1 as a possible D gene (5 bases). Trimming left V 3 bases short and J 4 bases short, with 10 bases between. This CDR3 region has 14 residues. Germline-derived CDR1 and CDR2 are SEHNR and FQNEAQ (reference sequence). This CDR3 reads CASSFGAANQPQHF. The CDR3 nucleotides read TGTGCCAGCAGCTTTGGGGCCGCAAATCAGCCCCAGCATTTT.

This chain links TRBV13 with TRBJ2-1; possibly TRBD2 for D (5 bases). CDR3 length: 16 residues. Germline lookup yields CDR1 PRHDT and CDR2 FYEKMQ (reference sequence). Trimming removed 4 bases from V and 3 bases from J, with 16 bases in between. DNA of the CDR3: TGTGCCAGCAGCTCCCCTCCGGGGTTTGGCTACAATGAGCAGTTCTTC. Translated, it gives CASSSPPGFGYNEQFF.

This clonotype was recorded at least ten times. The chain links TRBV7-2 to TRBJ2-4; D unclear. The CDR3 consists of 18 residues. CDR1 is SGHTA and CDR2 is FQGNSA in the germline V gene. V was pared by 1 base and J by 4 bases, with 20 bases between. In DNA form, the CDR3 reads TGTGCCAGCAGCTTAGGGGTCGGTGGCCGGGTGGGGAAAAACATTCAGTACTTC. It is translated as CASSLGVGGRVGKNIQYF.

This clonotype was observed many times. The chain combines TRBV12-3 or TRBV12-4 with TRBJ2-7; no clear D gene. The CDR3 covers 13 residues. Trimming removed 6 bases at V and 6 bases at J, with 15 bases between. CDR3 sequence (DNA): TGTGCCAGCAGGGCCCGTAGGGTTAGCGAGCAGTACTTC. As protein: CASRARRVSEQYF.

The table lists this clonotype with many counts. The genes are TRBV10-3 and TRBJ2-3, with TRBD1 matching 10 bases. The germline V gene encodes CDR1 ENHRY and CDR2 SYGVKD. The CDR3 has 16 residues. J was trimmed by 3 bases and V by 4 bases; bases with no gene match: 7. Here the CDR3 reads CAISARTGGATDTQYF. The CDR3 DNA reads TGTGCCATCAGTGCCCGGACAGGGGGGGCGACAGATACGCAGTATTTT.

In this sample, this clonotype turned up many times. The rearrangement joins TRBV7-2 to TRBJ2-5; D not resolved. V was cut by 0 bases and J by 4 bases, with 12 bases left in between. The CDR3 has 15 amino acids. Germline V CDR1 and CDR2: SGHTA, FQGNSA. CDR3 nucleotide sequence: TGTGCCAGCAGCTTAGCAGGGCGGTTTCCAGAGACCCAGTACTTC. Translation gives CASSLAGRFPETQYF.

As regards this clonotype: The junction differs from germline at one of its ends, possibly a read error. This chain's CDR3 is CASSYALTWGASYEQHF. The CDR3 region has the DNA TGTGCCAGCAGTTATGCCCTAACTTGGGGGGCGTCCTACGAGCAGCACTTC. J is TRBJ2-7 and V is TRBV6-1; possibly TRBD1 or TRBD2 for D (6 bases each). This CDR3 has 17 residues. Germline CDR1 and CDR2: MNHNS and SASEGT.

This clonotype was counted a single time. The chain links TRBV28 to TRBJ1-2; perhaps TRBD1 as D (5 bases). Germline V CDR1 and CDR2: MDHEN, SYDVKM. V was clipped by 1 base and J by 8 bases, with 11 bases between them. The CDR3 has 13 amino acids. The CDR3: CASSLSDSPGYTF. CDR3 DNA sequence: TGTGCCAGCAGTTTATCCGACAGTCCAGGCTACACCTTC.